This TCR beta chain comes out of a study of neurological immune-mediated disorders. With 10-nucleotide random UMIs included, cDNA was synthesized by 5'RACE. MiXCR, run by TCRdb on the 5' RACE reads, gives a single entry per CDR3 protein. The sample records tens of thousands of distinct CDR3 sequences, 4.5% to 5.5% being singletons. About this clonotype itself: Sequence at one end of the junction differs from germline and may be a read error.

Per the germline V gene, CDR1 is SGHKS and CDR2 is YYEKEE (reference sequence). The CDR3 is made up of 14 amino acids. This chain links TRBV5-5 with TRBJ1-5; 7 bases agree with TRBD1. Sequencing was performed on PBMCs. The receptor was derived from a man in his thirties or forties with multiple sclerosis. As DNA, the CDR3 is TGTGCCAGCAGCTTTGGGCAGGGGGATCAGCCCCAGAATTTT. Protein product: CASSFGQGDQPQNF. Looking up the rest from reference TRBV5-5 and TRBJ1-5 gives the full variable domain: DAGVTQSPTHLIKTRGQQVTLRCSPISGHKSVSWYQQVLGQGPQFIFQYYEKEERGRGNFPDRFSARQFPNYSSELNVNALLLGDSALYLCASSFGQGDQPQNFGDGTRLSIL.